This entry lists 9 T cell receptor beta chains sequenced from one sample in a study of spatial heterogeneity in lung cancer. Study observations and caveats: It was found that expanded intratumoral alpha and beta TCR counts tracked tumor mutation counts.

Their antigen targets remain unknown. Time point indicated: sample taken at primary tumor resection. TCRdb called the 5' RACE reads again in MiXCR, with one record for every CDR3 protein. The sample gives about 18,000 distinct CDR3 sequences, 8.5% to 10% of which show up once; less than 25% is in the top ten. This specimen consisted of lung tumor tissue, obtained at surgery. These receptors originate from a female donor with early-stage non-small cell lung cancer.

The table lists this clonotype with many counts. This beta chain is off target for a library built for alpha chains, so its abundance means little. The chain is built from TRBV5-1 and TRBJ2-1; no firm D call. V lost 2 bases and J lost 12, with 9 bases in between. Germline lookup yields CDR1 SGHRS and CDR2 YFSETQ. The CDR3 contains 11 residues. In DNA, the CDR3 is TGCGCCAGCAGCTTAGGTCTAAGGCAGTTCTTC. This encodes CASSLGLRQFF.

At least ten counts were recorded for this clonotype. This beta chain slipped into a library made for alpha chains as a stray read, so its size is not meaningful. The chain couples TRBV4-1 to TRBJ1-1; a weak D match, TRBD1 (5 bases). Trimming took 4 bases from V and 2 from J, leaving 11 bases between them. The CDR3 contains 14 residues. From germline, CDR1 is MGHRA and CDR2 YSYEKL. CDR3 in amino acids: CASSRQQANTEAFF. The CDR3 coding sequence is TGCGCCAGCAGCCGCCAACAGGCCAACACTGAAGCTTTCTTT.

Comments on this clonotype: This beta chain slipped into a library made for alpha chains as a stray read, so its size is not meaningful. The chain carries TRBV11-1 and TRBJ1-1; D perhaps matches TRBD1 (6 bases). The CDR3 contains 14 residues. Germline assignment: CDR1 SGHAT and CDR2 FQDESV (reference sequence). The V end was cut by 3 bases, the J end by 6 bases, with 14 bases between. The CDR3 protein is CASSFGRGGAEAFF. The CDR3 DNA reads TGTGCCAGCAGCTTCGGACGAGGGGGGGCTGAAGCTTTCTTT.

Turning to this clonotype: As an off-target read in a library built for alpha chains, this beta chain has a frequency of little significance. The CDR3 DNA follows: TGTGCCAGCAGTCCGGGACAGTTAGTCGAGCAGTACTTC. This encodes CASSPGQLVEQYF. The J gene is TRBJ2-7, the V gene TRBV12-3 or TRBV12-4, with 7 bases lining up with TRBD1. The CDR3 length is 13 residues. Trimming at V came to 5 bases and at J to 6 bases, leaving 7 bases not matched to a gene.

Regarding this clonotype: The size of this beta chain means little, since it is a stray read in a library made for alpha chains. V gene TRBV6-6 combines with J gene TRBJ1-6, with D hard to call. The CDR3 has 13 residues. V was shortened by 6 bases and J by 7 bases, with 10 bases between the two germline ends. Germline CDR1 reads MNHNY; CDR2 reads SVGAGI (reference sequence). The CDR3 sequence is CASSSPPNSPLHF. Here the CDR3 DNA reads TGTGCCAGCAGCTCACCCCCCAATTCACCCCTCCACTTT.

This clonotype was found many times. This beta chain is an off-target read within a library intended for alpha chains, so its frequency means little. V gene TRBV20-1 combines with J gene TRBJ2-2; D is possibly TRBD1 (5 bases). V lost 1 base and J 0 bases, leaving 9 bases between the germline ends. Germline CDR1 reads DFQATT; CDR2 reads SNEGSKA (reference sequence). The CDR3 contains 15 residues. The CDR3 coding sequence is TGCAGTGCTAGAGTTGCCAGGGCGAACACCGGGGAGCTGTTTTTT. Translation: CSARVARANTGELFF.

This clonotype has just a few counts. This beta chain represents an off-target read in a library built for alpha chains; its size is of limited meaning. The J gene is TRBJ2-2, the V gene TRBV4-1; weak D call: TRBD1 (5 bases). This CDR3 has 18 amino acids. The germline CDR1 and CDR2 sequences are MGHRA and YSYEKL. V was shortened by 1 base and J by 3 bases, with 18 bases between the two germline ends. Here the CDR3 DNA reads TGCGCCAGCAGCCAAGTGGTTGGTGTGGGGCGCGACACCGGGGAGCTGTTTTTT. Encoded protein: CASSQVVGVGRDTGELFF.

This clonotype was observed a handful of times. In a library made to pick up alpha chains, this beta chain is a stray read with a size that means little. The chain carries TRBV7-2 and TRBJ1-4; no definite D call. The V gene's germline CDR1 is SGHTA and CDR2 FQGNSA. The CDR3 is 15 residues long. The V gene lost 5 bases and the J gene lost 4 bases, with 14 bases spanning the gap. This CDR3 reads CASSRTETYNEKLFF. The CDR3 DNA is TGTGCCAGCAGCAGAACGGAGACCTATAATGAAAAACTGTTTTTT. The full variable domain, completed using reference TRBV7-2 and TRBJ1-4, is GAGVSQSPSNKVTEKGKDVELRCDPISGHTALYWYRQSLGQGLEFLIYFQGNSAPDKSGLPSDRFSAERTGGSVSTLTIQRTQQEDSAVYLCASSRTETYNEKLFFGSGTQLSVL.

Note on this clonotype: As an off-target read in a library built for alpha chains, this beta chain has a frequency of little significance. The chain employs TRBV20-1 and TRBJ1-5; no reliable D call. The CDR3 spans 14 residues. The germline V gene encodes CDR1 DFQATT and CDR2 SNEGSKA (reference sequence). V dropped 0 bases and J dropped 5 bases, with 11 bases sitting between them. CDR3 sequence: CSARDEGYYQPQHF. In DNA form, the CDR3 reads TGCAGTGCTAGAGATGAGGGTTATTATCAGCCCCAGCATTTT.